This TCR beta chain was retrieved from a study of CD8 T cells in Susac syndrome. Findings and caveats of the study: As the study acknowledged, the number of individuals who were part of its TCR sequencing and HLA analysis was relatively small.

RNA in amounts of roughly 0.45 to 1 ug was reverse transcribed with random hexamers. From the immunoSEQ multiplex PCR reads, TCRdb called clonotypes with MiXCR, one entry per CDR3 protein. The sample includes roughly 300,000 distinct CDR3 sequences, 70% to 90% of them seen just once. The CDR3 is made up of 14 amino acids. Trimming removed 6 bases at V and 0 bases at J, with 11 bases between. CDR1 is MNHEY, CDR2 SMNVEV, per germline (reference sequence). As for this clonotype: The antigen is unknown.

This clonotype originated in a human donor with multiple sclerosis. Specimen: CD8+ T cells from PBMCs. The rearrangement joins TRBV27 to TRBJ1-1, with D unclear. The CDR3 region has the DNA TGTGCCAGCAGCCCGGGAACCATGAACACTGAAGCTTTCTTT. Residues: CASSPGTMNTEAFF.